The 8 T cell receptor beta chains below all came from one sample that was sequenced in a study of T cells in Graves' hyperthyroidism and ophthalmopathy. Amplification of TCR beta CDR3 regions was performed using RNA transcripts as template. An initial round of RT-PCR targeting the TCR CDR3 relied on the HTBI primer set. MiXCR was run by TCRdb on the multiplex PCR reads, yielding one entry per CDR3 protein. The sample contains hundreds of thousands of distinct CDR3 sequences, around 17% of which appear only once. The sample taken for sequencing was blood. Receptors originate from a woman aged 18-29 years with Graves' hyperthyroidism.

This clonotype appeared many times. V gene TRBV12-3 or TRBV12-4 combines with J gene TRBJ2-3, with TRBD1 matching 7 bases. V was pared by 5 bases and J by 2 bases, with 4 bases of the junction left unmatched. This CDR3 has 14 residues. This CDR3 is CASSRRGFTDTQYF. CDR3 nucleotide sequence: TGTGCCAGCAGTCGCAGGGGGTTCACAGATACGCAGTATTTT.

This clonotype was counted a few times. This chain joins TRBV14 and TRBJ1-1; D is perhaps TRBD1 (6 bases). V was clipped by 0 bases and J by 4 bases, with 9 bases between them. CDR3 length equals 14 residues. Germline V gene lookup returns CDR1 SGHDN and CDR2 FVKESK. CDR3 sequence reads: CASSQEIRGTEAFF. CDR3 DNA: TGTGCCAGCAGCCAAGAAATCAGGGGCACTGAAGCTTTCTTT.

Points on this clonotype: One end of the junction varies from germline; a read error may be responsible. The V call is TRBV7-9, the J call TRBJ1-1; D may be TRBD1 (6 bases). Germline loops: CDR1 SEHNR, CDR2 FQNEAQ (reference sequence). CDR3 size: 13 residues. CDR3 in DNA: TGTGCCAGCAGAAGACAGGTGAACACTGAAGCTTCCTTT. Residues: CASRRQVNTEASF.

CDR3 DNA: TGTGCCTGGAGTGTACCGGCCAGATCTCTTCAGCCCCAGCATTTT. This translates into CAWSVPARSLQPQHF. The chain couples TRBV30 to TRBJ1-5; D remains unclear. Per germline, CDR1 GTSNPN and CDR2 SVGIG (reference sequence). V was cut by 0 bases and J by 6 bases, with 15 bases left in between. The CDR3 has 15 residues.

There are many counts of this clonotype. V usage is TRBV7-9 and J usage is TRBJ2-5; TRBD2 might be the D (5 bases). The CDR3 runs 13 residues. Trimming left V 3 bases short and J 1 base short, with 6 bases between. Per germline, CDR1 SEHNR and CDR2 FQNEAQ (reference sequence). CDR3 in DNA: TGTGCCAGCAGCTTTGAGGGCCAAGAGACCCAGTACTTC. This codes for CASSFEGQETQYF.

The CDR3 reads CASTDRGNSGNTIYF. The CDR3 DNA is TGTGCCAGCACGGACAGGGGGAACTCTGGAAACACCATATATTTT. The chain carries TRBV7-9 and TRBJ1-3; TRBD1 aligns across 10 bases. The J segment lost 0 bases and the V segment lost 7 bases, leaving 3 bases of the junction unmatched. Germline assignment: CDR1 SEHNR and CDR2 FQNEAQ (reference sequence). This CDR3 contains 15 residues.

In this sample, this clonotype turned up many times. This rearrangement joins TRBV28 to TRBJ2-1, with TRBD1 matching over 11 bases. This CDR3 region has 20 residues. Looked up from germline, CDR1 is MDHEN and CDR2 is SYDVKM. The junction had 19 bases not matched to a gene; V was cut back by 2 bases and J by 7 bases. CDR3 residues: CASSLLLPGQGDFRRNEQFF. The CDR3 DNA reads TGTGCCAGCAGTTTACTACTACCGGGACAGGGGGATTTTAGGAGGAATGAGCAGTTCTTC.

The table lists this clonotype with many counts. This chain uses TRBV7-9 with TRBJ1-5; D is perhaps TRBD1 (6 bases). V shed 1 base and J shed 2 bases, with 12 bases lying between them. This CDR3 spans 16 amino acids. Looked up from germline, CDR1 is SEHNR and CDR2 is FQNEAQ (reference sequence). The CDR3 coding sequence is TGTGCCAGCAGCTTAGAGACAGGCGGGGGCAATCAGCCCCAGCATTTT. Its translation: CASSLETGGGNQPQHF.